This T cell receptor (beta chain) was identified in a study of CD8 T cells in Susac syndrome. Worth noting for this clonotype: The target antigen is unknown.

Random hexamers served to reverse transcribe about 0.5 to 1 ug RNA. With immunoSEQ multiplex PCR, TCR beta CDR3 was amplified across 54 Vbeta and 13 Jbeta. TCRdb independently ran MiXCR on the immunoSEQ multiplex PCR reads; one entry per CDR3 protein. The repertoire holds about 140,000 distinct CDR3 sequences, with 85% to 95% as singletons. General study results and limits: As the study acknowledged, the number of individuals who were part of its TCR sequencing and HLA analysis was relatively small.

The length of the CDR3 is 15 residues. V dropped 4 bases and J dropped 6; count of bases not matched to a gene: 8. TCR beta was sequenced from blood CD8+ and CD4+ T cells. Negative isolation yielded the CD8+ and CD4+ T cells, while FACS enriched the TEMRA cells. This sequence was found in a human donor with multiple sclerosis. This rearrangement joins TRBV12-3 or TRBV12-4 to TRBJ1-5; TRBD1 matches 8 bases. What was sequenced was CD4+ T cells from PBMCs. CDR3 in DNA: TGTGCCAGCAGTTACGGACAGGGACGTACTCAGCCCCAGCATTTT. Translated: CASSYGQGRTQPQHF.